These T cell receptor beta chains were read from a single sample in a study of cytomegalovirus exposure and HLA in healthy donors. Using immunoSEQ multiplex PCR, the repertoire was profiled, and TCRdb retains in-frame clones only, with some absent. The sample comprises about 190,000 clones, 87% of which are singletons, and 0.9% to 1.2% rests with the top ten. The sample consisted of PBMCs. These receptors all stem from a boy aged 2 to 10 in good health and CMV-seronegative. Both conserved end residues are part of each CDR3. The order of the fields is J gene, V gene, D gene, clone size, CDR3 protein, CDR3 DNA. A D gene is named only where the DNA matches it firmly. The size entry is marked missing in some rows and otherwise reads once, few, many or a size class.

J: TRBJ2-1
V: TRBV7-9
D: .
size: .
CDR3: CSSNRNQNEQFF
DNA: TGTTCCAGCAACAGAAACCAAAATGAGCAGTTCTTC

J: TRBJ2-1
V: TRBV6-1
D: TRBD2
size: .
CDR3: CASSEGAGGVNEQFF
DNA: TGTGCCAGCAGTGAAGGGGCGGGGGGGGTCAATGAGCAGTTCTTC

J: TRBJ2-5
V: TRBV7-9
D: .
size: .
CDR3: CASSLAAVQETQYF
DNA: TGTGCCAGCAGCTTAGCGGCGGTACAAGAGACCCAGTACTTC

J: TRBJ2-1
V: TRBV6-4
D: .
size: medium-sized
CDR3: CASSDGAGANEQFF
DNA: TGTGCCAGCAGTGACGGCGCGGGGGCGAATGAGCAGTTCTTC

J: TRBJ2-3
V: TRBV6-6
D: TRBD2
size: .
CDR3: CASRGLAGTDTQYF
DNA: TGTGCCAGCAGGGGACTAGCGGGCACAGATACGCAGTATTTT

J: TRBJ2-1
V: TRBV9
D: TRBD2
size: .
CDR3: CASSYRDLGGEQFF
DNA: TGTGCCAGCAGCTACCGGGACTTGGGAGGGGAGCAGTTCTTC

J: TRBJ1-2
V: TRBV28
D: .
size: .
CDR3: CASSTPSIYTF
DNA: TGTGCCAGCAGTACCCCGAGTATCTACACCTTC

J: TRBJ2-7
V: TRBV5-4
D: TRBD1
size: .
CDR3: CASSGNRGPDEQYF
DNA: TGTGCCAGCAGCGGGAACAGGGGGCCCGACGAGCAGTACTTC

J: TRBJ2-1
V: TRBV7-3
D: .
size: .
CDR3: CASSFRGSYNEQFF
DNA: TGTGCCAGCAGCTTCAGGGGCTCCTACAATGAGCAGTTCTTC

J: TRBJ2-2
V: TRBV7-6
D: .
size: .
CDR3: CASSLGSSNTGELFF
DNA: TGTGCCAGCAGCTTAGGTAGCTCGAACACCGGGGAGCTGTTTTTT

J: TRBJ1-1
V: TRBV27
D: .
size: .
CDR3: CASSLLALRHTEAFF
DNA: TGTGCCAGCAGTTTATTGGCCCTCCGTCACACTGAAGCTTTCTTT

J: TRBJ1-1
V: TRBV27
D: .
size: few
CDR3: CASSLGGVNTEAFF
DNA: TGTGCCAGCAGTTTGGGGGGGGTGAACACTGAAGCTTTCTTT

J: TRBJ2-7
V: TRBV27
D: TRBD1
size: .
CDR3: CASSPLVGTGSYEQYF
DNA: TGTGCCAGCAGTCCCCTGGTCGGGACAGGTTCCTACGAGCAGTACTTC

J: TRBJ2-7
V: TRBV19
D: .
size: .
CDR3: CASRQGPPYEQYF
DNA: TGTGCCAGTCGGCAGGGCCCGCCCTACGAGCAGTACTTC

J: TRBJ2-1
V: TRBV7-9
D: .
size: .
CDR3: CASSLVGSLNEQFF
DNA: TGTGCCAGCAGCTTAGTAGGGAGTCTTAATGAGCAGTTCTTC

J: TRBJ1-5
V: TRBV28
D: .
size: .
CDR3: CASSFAGVDGNQPQHF
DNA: TGTGCCAGCAGTTTTGCAGGGGTGGATGGCAATCAGCCCCAGCATTTT

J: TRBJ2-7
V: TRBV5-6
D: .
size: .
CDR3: CASSETPGPYEQYF
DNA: TGTGCCAGCAGCGAAACCCCAGGCCCCTACGAGCAGTACTTC

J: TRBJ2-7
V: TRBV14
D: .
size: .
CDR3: CASSRIVSYEQYF
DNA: TGTGCCAGCAGCCGAATAGTCTCCTACGAGCAGTACTTC

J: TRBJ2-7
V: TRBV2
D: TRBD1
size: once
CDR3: CANTKRTGHTYEQYF
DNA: TGTGCCAACACTAAAAGGACAGGACATACCTACGAGCAGTACTTC

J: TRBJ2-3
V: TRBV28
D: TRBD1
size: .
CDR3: CASSLLGGRTDTQYF
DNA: TGTGCCAGCAGTTTATTAGGGGGCCGAACAGATACGCAGTATTTT

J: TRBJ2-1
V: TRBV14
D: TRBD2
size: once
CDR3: CASSPTMGRGGYYNEQFF
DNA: TGTGCCAGCAGCCCTACCATGGGGCGGGGGGGATATTACAATGAGCAGTTCTTC

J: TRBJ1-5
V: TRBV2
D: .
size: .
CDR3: CASQLESNQPQHF
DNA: TGTGCCAGCCAATTAGAGTCAAATCAGCCCCAGCATTTT

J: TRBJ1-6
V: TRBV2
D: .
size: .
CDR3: CASSDTGGENSPLHF
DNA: TGTGCCAGCAGTGATACGGGGGGGGAAAATTCACCCCTCCACTTT

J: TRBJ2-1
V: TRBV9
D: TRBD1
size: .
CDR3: CASSSPGRTGNREQFF
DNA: TGTGCCAGCAGCTCTCCAGGCCGGACAGGGAATCGTGAGCAGTTCTTC

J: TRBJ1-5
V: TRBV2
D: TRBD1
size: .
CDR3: CASSRASGQGGSGRNQPQHF
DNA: TGTGCCAGCAGTAGGGCGTCAGGACAGGGCGGTTCCGGCAGAAATCAGCCCCAGCATTTT

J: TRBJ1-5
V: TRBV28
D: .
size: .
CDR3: CASKDPGENQPQHF
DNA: TGTGCCAGCAAAGACCCAGGGGAGAATCAGCCCCAGCATTTT

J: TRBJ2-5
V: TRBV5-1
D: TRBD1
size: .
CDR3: CASSSSGTEQETQYF
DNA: TGCGCCAGCAGCTCATCCGGGACAGAACAAGAGACCCAGTACTTC

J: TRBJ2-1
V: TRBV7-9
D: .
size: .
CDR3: CASGSGVGLNYNEQFF
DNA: TGTGCCAGCGGCTCTGGGGTAGGACTTAACTACAATGAGCAGTTCTTC

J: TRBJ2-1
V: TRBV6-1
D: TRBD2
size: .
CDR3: CASDGGRYGNEQFF
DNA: TGTGCCAGCGATGGCGGGAGATACGGCAATGAGCAGTTCTTC

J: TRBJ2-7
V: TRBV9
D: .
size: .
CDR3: CASSVEGDLYEQYF
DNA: TGTGCCAGCAGCGTAGAGGGGGACCTCTACGAGCAGTACTTC

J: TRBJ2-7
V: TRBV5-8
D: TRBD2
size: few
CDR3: CASSSAPGTSIEQYF
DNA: TGTGCCAGCAGCTCCGCGCCGGGGACTAGCATCGAGCAGTACTTC